This T cell receptor (beta chain) was captured in a study of CD8 T cells in Susac syndrome. Per the germline V gene, CDR1 is MGHRA and CDR2 is YSYEKL. The CDR3 has 15 amino acids. V was clipped by 4 bases and J by 1 base, with 13 bases between them. RNA in amounts of roughly 0.45 to 1 ug was reverse transcribed with random hexamers. A single record per CDR3 protein comes from TCRdb applying MiXCR to the immunoSEQ multiplex PCR reads. The data contain about 120,000 distinct CDR3 sequences, over 90% of them seen just once; the ten biggest clones take up more than 0.12%. The sample was CD4+ T cells from PBMCs. The genes are TRBV4-1 and TRBJ2-5, with a possible D match to TRBD2 (6 bases). This receptor was identified in a human donor with Susac syndrome. The CDR3 sequence is CASSLRGSPQETQYF. CDR3 DNA sequence: TGCGCCAGCAGCCTCCGGGGGTCCCCCCAAGAGACCCAGTACTTC.